The 32 T cell receptor beta chains presented below share a single source sample, sequenced in a study of cytomegalovirus exposure and HLA in healthy donors (dated by TCRdb to between 2016 and 2019). Libraries were built with the immunoSEQ multiplex PCR assay. For the multiplex PCR, a mixture combining 60 forward primers for TCR Vbeta segments and 13 reverse primers for TCR Jbeta segments was used. The table comes from immuneACCESS by way of TCRdb, which keeps in-frame sequences with V and J called. Part of the clones is missing from these tables; in studies checked, under half for an unresolved V gene and the rest for unknown reasons. The sample profile shows about 180,000 clones; roughly 78% of them were found once. In total, the top ten clones hold under 0.75% of the sample. The sequencing sample was made of PBMCs. The receptors here all came from a woman aged 40-49 years in good health and CMV-seronegative.

The chain has TRBV10-3 and TRBJ2-1; 10 positions match TRBD2. This CDR3 is 15 amino acids long. Germline V gives CDR1 ENHRY, CDR2 SYGVKD. Trimming at V came to 6 bases and at J to 3 bases, leaving 5 bases not matched to a gene. CDR3 sequence (DNA): TGTGCCATCAGGCTAGCGGGAGAAATCTACAATGAGCAGTTCTTC. Translated, it gives CAIRLAGEIYNEQFF.

V gene TRBV25-1 combines with J gene TRBJ2-7; tentatively, D is TRBD1 (6 bases). V was clipped by 1 base and J by 0 bases, with 16 bases between them. The CDR3 sequence is 17 residues long. In germline, CDR1 is MGHDK, CDR2 SYGVNS. CDR3 region: CASSELRFPDSSYEQYF. The CDR3 coding sequence is TGTGCCAGCAGTGAATTAAGGTTCCCGGACAGCTCCTACGAGCAGTACTTC.

The chain couples TRBV9 to TRBJ2-5; D gene uncertain. This CDR3 contains 12 residues. The germline V gene has CDR1 SGDLS and CDR2 YYNGEE. V was cut by 3 bases and J by 0 bases, with 3 bases left in between. The CDR3 reads CASSAYQETQYF. As DNA, the CDR3 is TGTGCCAGCAGCGCCTACCAAGAGACCCAGTACTTC.

Remarks on this clone: The junction does not match germline at one end; this may be a read error. This chain connects TRBV7-7 to TRBJ2-2; TRBD1 agrees at 8 bases. Germline CDR1 and CDR2: SSHAT and FNYEAQ (reference sequence). This CDR3 comprises 16 residues. The CDR3 protein is CASSLVDREGTGELFF. The DNA of the CDR3 is TGTGCTAGCAGCTTAGTGGACAGGGAAGGCACCGGGGAGCTGTTTTTT.

The chain uses TRBV4-3 and TRBJ1-5; no definite D call. From germline, CDR1 is LGHNA and CDR2 YSLEER. Trimming shortened V by 0 bases and J by 4 bases, and 7 bases separated the two germline ends. CDR3 length equals 14 residues. The CDR3, as DNA: TGCGCCAGCAGCCAAGAGGCGGGAAATCAGCCCCAGCATTTT. Encoded protein: CASSQEAGNQPQHF.

The chain has TRBV5-1 and TRBJ1-1, with D uncertain. V lost 0 bases and J lost 6, with 12 bases in between. The germline CDR1 and CDR2 sequences are SGHRS and YFSETQ. This CDR3 is 14 amino acids long. The CDR3 spells CASSLATGGAEAFF. The CDR3 coding sequence is TGCGCCAGCAGCTTGGCCACGGGTGGAGCTGAAGCTTTCTTT.

The chain uses TRBV30 and TRBJ2-5; 7 bases are shared with TRBD2. The assigned J gene may be wrong: the sequence end matches TRBJ2-7 better. CDR3 length equals 12 residues. In germline, CDR1 is GTSNPN, CDR2 SVGIG (reference sequence). In nucleotides, the CDR3 is TGTGCCTGGAGTGGGGGAGGGAGCGAGCAGTACTTC. It is translated as CAWSGGGSEQYF.

The gene calls are TRBV9 and TRBJ1-1; D may be TRBD1 (5 bases). CDR1 and CDR2 (germline): SGDLS, YYNGEE. V was pared by 6 bases and J by 7 bases, with 19 bases between. This CDR3 has 14 residues. The chain's CDR3 is CASTPGPGPGEAFF. The DNA of the CDR3 is TGTGCCAGCACCCCAGGGCCAGGGCCAGGTGAAGCTTTCTTT.

This chain joins TRBV19 and TRBJ2-1, with TRBD1 matching over 7 bases. The trim removed 7 bases at V and 4 bases at J, leaving 16 bases unmatched. The germline CDR1 and CDR2 sequences are LNHDA and SQIVND (reference sequence). This CDR3 is 17 amino acids long. CDR3 protein: CASTGGFPVHGYNEQFF. As DNA, the CDR3 is TGTGCCAGTACAGGGGGATTCCCTGTTCATGGATACAATGAGCAGTTCTTC.

The chain has TRBV9 and TRBJ2-1, with D perhaps TRBD2 (6 bases). V was pared by 0 bases and J by 5 bases, with 12 bases between. The CDR3 is 15 amino acids. Germline V gene data show CDR1 as SGDLS and CDR2 as YYNGEE. In DNA, the CDR3 is TGTGCCAGCAGCGTAGCGGGACTCGAAAACAATGAGCAGTTCTTC. This codes for CASSVAGLENNEQFF. Based on the CDR3 plus reference TRBV9 and TRBJ2-1, the full variable domain is DSGVTQTPKHLITATGQRVTLRCSPRSGDLSVYWYQQSLDQGLQFLIQYYNGEERAKGNILERFSAQQFPDLHSELNLSSLELGDSALYFCASSVAGLENNEQFFGPGTRLTVL.

The chain recombines TRBV9 with TRBJ1-1; D is perhaps TRBD1 (6 bases). Per germline, CDR1 SGDLS and CDR2 YYNGEE. The CDR3 runs 17 residues. Trimming removed 4 bases from V and 2 bases from J, with 21 bases in between. The DNA for the CDR3 is TGTGCCAGCAGCCGAGAGGTGGGGGCGCGACCAAACACTGAAGCTTTCTTT. This codes for CASSREVGARPNTEAFF.

This sequence joins TRBV7-9 and TRBJ1-1, with TRBD1 matching 7 bases. Germline CDR1 reads SEHNR; CDR2 reads FQNEAQ (reference sequence). This CDR3 region has 14 residues. The V and J ends lost 5 bases and 1 base, in that order; junction bases with no gene match: 4. The CDR3: CASSPWTGNTEAFF. The DNA for the CDR3 is TGTGCCAGCAGCCCGTGGACAGGGAACACTGAAGCTTTCTTT.

The chain couples TRBV4-1 to TRBJ1-4; 7 nucleotides line up with TRBD1. Unmatched junction bases numbered 11, after V lost 5 bases and J lost 8 bases. Germline loops: CDR1 MGHRA, CDR2 YSYEKL. The CDR3 extends over 15 amino acids. The CDR3 reads CASSYLTGSGEKLFF. The CDR3, as DNA: TGCGCCAGCAGCTATCTGACAGGGTCAGGGGAAAAACTGTTTTTT.

DNA for the CDR3: TGTGCCAGCAGCGAGGGACAGGGGGCCTTAAGCAAGTATTTT. Amino acid sequence: CASSEGQGALSKYF. This chain uses TRBV9 with TRBJ2-3, with TRBD1 matching 12 bases. Germline V gives CDR1 SGDLS, CDR2 YYNGEE. With V trimmed by 3 bases and J by 13 bases, 9 bases remained unmatched. The CDR3 length is 14 residues.

The chain links TRBV7-2 to TRBJ2-3, with 8 bases that match TRBD2. The V segment lost 0 bases and the J segment 4 bases; nucleotides outside the gene matches: 18. Per the germline V gene, CDR1 is SGHTA and CDR2 is FQGNSA. The CDR3 has 20 amino acids. The CDR3 protein is CASSLAFSEERGIAADTQYF. The DNA of the CDR3 is TGTGCCAGCAGCTTAGCGTTCTCGGAGGAGCGGGGGATCGCGGCAGATACGCAGTATTTT. The full variable domain, its missing parts supplied by reference TRBV7-2 and TRBJ2-3, is GAGVSQSPSNKVTEKGKDVELRCDPISGHTALYWYRQSLGQGLEFLIYFQGNSAPDKSGLPSDRFSAERTGGSVSTLTIQRTQQEDSAVYLCASSLAFSEERGIAADTQYFGPGTRLTVL.

CDR3 nucleotides: TGTGCCAGCAGCTTGGTGACAGAGAACACTGAAGCTTTCTTT. Amino acid sequence: CASSLVTENTEAFF. This chain links TRBV5-6 with TRBJ1-1; weak D call: TRBD1 (5 bases). Germline V gene data show CDR1 as SGHDT and CDR2 as YYEEEE. Between the trimmed V and J ends, which lost 0 bases and 1 base, there was a span of 7 bases. There are 14 residues in the CDR3.

J is TRBJ1-2 and V is TRBV5-4; 7 bases are shared with TRBD1. The CDR3 has 15 amino acids. CDR1 SGHNT and CDR2 YYREEE come from the germline V gene (reference sequence). V dropped 4 bases and J dropped 3; count of bases not matched to a gene: 9. The CDR3 sequence is CASSTGRQGDYGYTF. Written as DNA, the CDR3 is TGTGCCAGCAGCACCGGAAGACAGGGCGACTATGGCTACACCTTC. The full variable domain, in which reference TRBV5-4 and TRBJ1-2 provide the parts outside the CDR3, is ETGVTQSPTHLIKTRGQQVTLRCSSQSGHNTVSWYQQALGQGPQFIFQYYREEENGRGNFPPRFSGLQFPNYSSELNVNALELDDSALYLCASSTGRQGDYGYTFGSGTRLTVV.

The CDR3 DNA sequence: TGTGCCTGGAGTAGAACTAAGGGGTTTGGTGGCTACACCTTC. Encoded protein: CAWSRTKGFGGYTF. J is TRBJ1-2 and V is TRBV30; TRBD1 might be the D (5 bases). Germline V gives CDR1 GTSNPN, CDR2 SVGIG (reference sequence). This CDR3 region has 14 residues. V gave up 2 bases and J gave up 7 bases, with 17 bases separating them.

The chain links TRBV6-5 to TRBJ2-3; tentatively, D is TRBD2 (6 bases). CDR3 length equals 15 residues. From germline, CDR1 is MNHEY and CDR2 SVGAGI. The V end lost 4 bases, the J end lost 3 bases, and 14 bases lay between the germline ends. CDR3 in DNA: TGTGCCAGCAGTTCCTCCACCGGGGGTACAGATACGCAGTATTTT. This codes for CASSSSTGGTDTQYF.

The rearrangement uses TRBV5-6 and TRBJ2-1, with TRBD2 as a possible D gene (5 bases). V was cut by 4 bases and J by 9 bases, with 8 bases left in between. Germline V CDR1 and CDR2: SGHDT, YYEEEE. The CDR3 sequence is 11 residues long. The CDR3 here is CASSEGGEQFF. The CDR3 coding sequence is TGTGCCAGCAGCGAGGGTGGTGAGCAGTTCTTC.

The chain links TRBV18 to TRBJ2-7; 13 bases match TRBD2. This CDR3 is built from 17 residues. Germline V gene sequence: CDR1 KGHSH, CDR2 LQKENI. V lost 3 bases to trimming and J lost 2 bases; unmatched junction nucleotides: 7. DNA of the CDR3: TGTGCCAGCTCACCTGTTGGCGGGACTAGCGGGACCTACGAGCAGTACTTC. It is translated as CASSPVGGTSGTYEQYF.

This chain connects TRBV5-4 to TRBJ1-5; D unclear. CDR3 length: 12 residues. Germline CDR1 reads SGHNT; CDR2 reads YYREEE (reference sequence). V dropped 1 base and J dropped 6 bases, with 5 bases sitting between them. CDR3: CASSLYRQPQHF. The DNA of the CDR3 is TGTGCCAGCAGCTTGTATCGTCAGCCCCAGCATTTT.

This clone was counted between two and nine times. The chain uses TRBV19 and TRBJ1-1, with TRBD1 identical over 7 bases. J gave up 6 bases and V 4 bases, and 2 bases lay outside the gene matches. The CDR3 totals 12 residues. Germline V lookup: CDR1 LNHDA, CDR2 SQIVND (reference sequence). This CDR3 is CASSRGTAEAFF. As DNA, the CDR3 is TGTGCCAGTAGTAGAGGGACAGCTGAAGCTTTCTTT.

The rearrangement links TRBV2 to TRBJ1-1, with no clear D. V was pared by 4 bases and J by 0 bases, with 6 bases between. The germline V gene encodes CDR1 SNHLY and CDR2 FYNNEI. The CDR3 loop spans 13 amino acids. The CDR3 loop is CASSASVNTEAFF. DNA of the CDR3: TGTGCCAGCAGTGCCAGCGTGAACACTGAAGCTTTCTTT.

The chain's CDR3 is CASSERVTTEAFF. CDR3 nucleotides: TGTGCCAGCAGTGAACGCGTAACCACTGAAGCTTTCTTT. The chain carries TRBV25-1 and TRBJ1-1; D call uncertain. V was shortened by 2 bases and J by 4 bases, with 8 bases between the two germline ends. The CDR3 contains 13 residues. Germline V lookup: CDR1 MGHDK, CDR2 SYGVNS.

This chain joins TRBV28 and TRBJ2-7; 8 bases align to TRBD2. CDR3 length equals 12 residues. In germline, CDR1 is MDHEN, CDR2 SYDVKM. The J segment lost 5 bases and the V segment lost 8 bases, leaving 5 bases of the junction unmatched. CDR3 sequence reads: CASQSGSNEQYF. DNA for the CDR3: TGTGCCAGCCAGAGCGGGAGTAACGAGCAGTACTTC.

The rearrangement joins TRBV7-2 to TRBJ1-5, with 7 bases aligning to TRBD1. The CDR3 loop spans 14 amino acids. CDR1 is SGHTA and CDR2 is FQGNSA in the germline V gene. The trim removed 5 bases at V and 4 bases at J, leaving 5 bases unmatched. CDR3 DNA sequence: TGTGCCAGCAGCCCCGGACAGGCTAATCAGCCCCAGCATTTT. It encodes CASSPGQANQPQHF.

The CDR3 here is CASSEPSYSNQPQHF. CDR3 DNA: TGTGCCAGCAGTGAACCTTCTTATAGCAATCAGCCCCAGCATTTT. V usage is TRBV6-1 and J usage is TRBJ1-5; no reliable D call. This CDR3 is 15 amino acids long. The germline gives CDR1 MNHNS, CDR2 SASEGT. V lost 2 bases, J lost 0 bases, and 8 bases lay in between.

The chain combines TRBV5-4 with TRBJ2-3; 7 positions agree with TRBD1. This CDR3 region has 12 residues. The J segment lost 9 bases and the V segment lost 2 bases, leaving 3 bases of the junction unmatched. Per germline, CDR1 SGHNT and CDR2 YYREEE (reference sequence). The CDR3 sequence: CASSFDRVTQYF. The CDR3 nucleotides read TGTGCCAGCAGCTTTGACAGGGTGACGCAGTATTTT.

The chain links TRBV7-2 to TRBJ2-1; TRBD2 matches 7 bases. This CDR3 has 15 residues. CDR1 is SGHTA and CDR2 is FQGNSA in the germline V gene. V lost 5 bases, J lost 5 bases, and 9 bases stayed unmatched. Here the CDR3 reads CASSPWWAGDNEQFF. For the CDR3, the DNA is TGTGCCAGCAGCCCTTGGTGGGCGGGGGACAATGAGCAGTTCTTC. Variable domain in full (rest from reference TRBV7-2 and TRBJ2-1): GAGVSQSPSNKVTEKGKDVELRCDPISGHTALYWYRQSLGQGLEFLIYFQGNSAPDKSGLPSDRFSAERTGGSVSTLTIQRTQQEDSAVYLCASSPWWAGDNEQFFGPGTRLTVL.

This clone was counted once. The chain is built from TRBV29-1 and TRBJ2-5; TRBD1 agrees at 7 bases. CDR3 length equals 15 residues. Germline values: CDR1 SQVTM, CDR2 ANQGSEA. J was trimmed by 2 bases and V by 4 bases; bases with no gene match: 10. CDR3 residues: CSVVFWTGPQETQYF. CDR3 nucleotide sequence: TGCAGCGTTGTTTTTTGGACAGGTCCACAAGAGACCCAGTACTTC.

V and J are TRBV5-1 and TRBJ2-7; TRBD2 agrees at 9 bases. CDR1 and CDR2 (germline): SGHRS, YFSETQ. Unmatched junction bases numbered 12, after V lost 3 bases and J lost 2 bases. CDR3 length: 17 residues. The CDR3 nucleotides are TGCGCCAGCAGCTCCGGGGGCGGGGGGGGAGCCCCCTACGAGCAGTACTTC. Encoded protein: CASSSGGGGGAPYEQYF.